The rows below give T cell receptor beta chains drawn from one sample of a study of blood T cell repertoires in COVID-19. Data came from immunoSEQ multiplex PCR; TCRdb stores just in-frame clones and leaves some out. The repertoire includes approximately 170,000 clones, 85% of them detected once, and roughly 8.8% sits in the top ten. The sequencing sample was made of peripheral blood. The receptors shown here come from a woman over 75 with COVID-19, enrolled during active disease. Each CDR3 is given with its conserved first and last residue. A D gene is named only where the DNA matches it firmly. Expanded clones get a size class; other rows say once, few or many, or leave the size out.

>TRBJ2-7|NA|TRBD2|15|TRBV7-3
CASSLGLAGVYEQYF
TGTGCCAGCAGCCTGGGACTAGCGGGAGTGTATGAGCAGTACTTC
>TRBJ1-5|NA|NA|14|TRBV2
CASSESGLNQPQHF
TGTGCCAGCAGTGAATCAGGGTTGAATCAGCCCCAGCATTTT
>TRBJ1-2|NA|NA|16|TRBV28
CASSPGGLRGSYGYTF
TGTGCCAGCAGTCCCGGGGGGCTGCGCGGATCCTATGGCTACACCTTC
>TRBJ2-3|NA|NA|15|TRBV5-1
CASSLEVALTDTQYF
TGCGCCAGCAGCTTGGAGGTAGCGCTCACAGATACGCAGTATTTT
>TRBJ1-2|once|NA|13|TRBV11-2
CASSLDRSHGYTF
TGTGCCAGCAGCCTCGACAGATCCCATGGCTACACCTTC
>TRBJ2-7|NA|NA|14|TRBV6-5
CASSYLQGGSEQYF
TGTGCCAGCAGTTACCTACAGGGGGGGAGCGAGCAGTACTTC
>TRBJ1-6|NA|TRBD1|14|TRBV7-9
CASSLEGTGIALHF
TGTGCCAGCAGCTTAGAGGGGACAGGTATCGCCCTCCACTTT
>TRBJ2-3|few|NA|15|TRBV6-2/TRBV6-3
CASSLIAMSTDTQYF
TGTGCCAGCAGTTTAATAGCGATGAGCACAGATACGCAGTATTTT
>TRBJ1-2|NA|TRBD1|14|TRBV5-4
CASSWGQGARGYTF
TGTGCCAGCAGCTGGGGGCAGGGGGCCCGGGGCTACACCTTC
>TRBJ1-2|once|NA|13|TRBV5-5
CASSWGESSGYTF
TGTGCCAGCAGCTGGGGCGAGTCGTCGGGCTACACCTTC
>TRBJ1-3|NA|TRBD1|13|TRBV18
CASSPRQGDTIYF
TGTGCCAGCTCACCCAGACAGGGAGACACCATATATTTT
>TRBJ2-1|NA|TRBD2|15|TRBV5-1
CASSFRLAGDNEQFF
TGCGCCAGCAGCTTTCGACTAGCGGGGGACAATGAGCAGTTCTTC
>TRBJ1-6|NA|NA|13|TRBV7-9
CASSLTESSPLHF
TGTGCCAGCAGCTTGACAGAGAGTTCACCCCTCCACTTT
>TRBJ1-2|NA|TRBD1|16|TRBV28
CASSGHRGNPSYGYTF
TGTGCCAGCAGTGGCCACAGGGGGAACCCCTCCTATGGCTACACCTTC
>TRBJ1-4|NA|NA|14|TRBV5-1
CASSLAAANEKLFF
TGCGCCAGCAGCTTGGCCGCTGCGAACGAAAAACTGTTTTTT
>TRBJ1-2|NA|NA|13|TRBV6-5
CLTMDRPNYGYTF
TGCCTGACCATGGACAGACCTAACTATGGCTACACCTTC
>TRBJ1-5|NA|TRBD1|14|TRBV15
CATSVDRVVQPQHF
TGTGCCACCAGCGTCGACAGGGTAGTTCAGCCCCAGCATTTT
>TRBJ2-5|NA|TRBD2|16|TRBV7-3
CASSSPTSGGGETQYF
TGTGCCAGCAGCTCCCCGACTAGCGGGGGCGGAGAGACCCAGTACTTC
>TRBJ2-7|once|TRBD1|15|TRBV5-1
CASSLEGALSYEQYF
TGCGCCAGCAGCTTGGAGGGGGCCCTCTCCTACGAGCAGTACTTC
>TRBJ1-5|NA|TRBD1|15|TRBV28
CASSLRTGGAQPQHF
TGTGCCAGCAGTCTCCGGACAGGGGGCGCGCAGCCCCAGCATTTT
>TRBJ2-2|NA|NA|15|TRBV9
CASGGAVANTGELFF
TGTGCCAGCGGGGGGGCAGTCGCGAACACCGGGGAGCTGTTTTTT
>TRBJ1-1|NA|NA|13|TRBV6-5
CGSNGEGFVEAFF
TGTGGGAGCAACGGGGAGGGATTCGTTGAAGCTTTCTTT
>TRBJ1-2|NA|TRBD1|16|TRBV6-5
CASSSPGTDFNYGYTF
TGTGCCAGCAGTTCCCCCGGGACAGATTTTAACTATGGCTACACCTTC